The rows below give T cell receptor beta chains drawn from one sample of a study of CD4 T cells in relation to SARS-CoV-2 and coronaviruses. The antigens for these receptors are not known. TCRdb's copy holds only in-frame clones and misses some; the assay was immunoSEQ multiplex PCR. The table records 32,000 or so clones, approximately 76% of them present only once. Sequenced: CD4+ T cells from PBMCs, cultured in vitro. The source is a human donor in good health. CDR3s include the opening cysteine and the closing phenylalanine or tryptophan. Each record gives: J gene, V gene, CDR3 length, CDR3 protein.

J gene: TRBJ2-7
V gene: TRBV2
CDR3 length: 16
CDR3 protein: CASSPAGVALSYEQYF

J gene: TRBJ2-1
V gene: TRBV9
CDR3 length: 15
CDR3 protein: CASSFSGGLGNEQFF

J gene: TRBJ2-2
V gene: TRBV5-1
CDR3 length: 15
CDR3 protein: CASSLGVVGTGELFF

J gene: TRBJ2-3
V gene: TRBV2
CDR3 length: 16
CDR3 protein: CASSELASFIADTQYF

J gene: TRBJ2-6
V gene: TRBV7-2
CDR3 length: 17
CDR3 protein: CASSLRGASSGANVLTF

J gene: TRBJ1-2
V gene: TRBV7-2
CDR3 length: 11
CDR3 protein: CASSLSTKLAF

J gene: TRBJ2-2
V gene: TRBV6-2/TRBV6-3
CDR3 length: 18
CDR3 protein: CASSYSPWEGLNTGELFF

J gene: TRBJ2-2
V gene: TRBV4-1
CDR3 length: 17
CDR3 protein: CASSTGPGQGNTGELFF

J gene: TRBJ2-1
V gene: TRBV5-6
CDR3 length: 16
CDR3 protein: CASSLITKGSYNEQFF

J gene: TRBJ1-6
V gene: TRBV9
CDR3 length: 12
CDR3 protein: CASNRDRSPLHF

J gene: TRBJ2-2
V gene: TRBV21-1
CDR3 length: 14
CDR3 protein: CASSKAKSGGELFF

J gene: TRBJ2-7
V gene: TRBV7-9
CDR3 length: 15
CDR3 protein: CASSDSGTGGYEQYF

J gene: TRBJ1-1
V gene: TRBV12-3/TRBV12-4
CDR3 length: 13
CDR3 protein: CASSTLVTAEAFF

J gene: TRBJ2-1
V gene: TRBV19
CDR3 length: 14
CDR3 protein: CASSKGGRWDEQFF

J gene: TRBJ2-7
V gene: TRBV20-1
CDR3 length: 11
CDR3 protein: CSAKDRVEQYF

J gene: TRBJ1-1
V gene: TRBV6-2/TRBV6-3
CDR3 length: 15
CDR3 protein: CASSYYRTGNTEAFF

J gene: TRBJ2-7
V gene: TRBV7-2
CDR3 length: 15
CDR3 protein: CASAADEHFYREQYF

J gene: TRBJ1-1
V gene: TRBV2
CDR3 length: 14
CDR3 protein: CASKRTGGNTEAFF

J gene: TRBJ1-6
V gene: TRBV5-1
CDR3 length: 15
CDR3 protein: CASSGGTGNNSPLHF

J gene: TRBJ2-7
V gene: TRBV18
CDR3 length: 14
CDR3 protein: CASSPGSGSYEQYF

J gene: TRBJ1-4
V gene: TRBV19
CDR3 length: 14
CDR3 protein: CASSIQRANEKLFF

J gene: TRBJ1-3
V gene: TRBV7-2
CDR3 length: 15
CDR3 protein: CASSLAGGSGNTIYF